The 30 T cell receptor beta chains below all came from one sample that was sequenced in a study of shared clonotypes between healthy human individuals (dated by TCRdb to about 2020). For the CD8 naive samples, CD45RO-negative cells were positively selected for CCR7, yielding a CD45RA+CCR7+ population from which TemRA cells were excluded. Libraries came from the immunoSEQ multiplex PCR assay. In its TCRdb copy, this immuneACCESS table keeps in-frame sequences only and misses some clones. Where compared with another copy, unresolved V genes explain less than half of these, and the others have no known cause. The sample profile shows around 2.1 million clones; 90% to 95% of them were found once. The ten largest clones add up to 1.5% to 2% of the sample. The sequenced sample was naive CD8+ T cells from PBMCs. In the paper's terms, the cell subset or site label means: CD45RA+CCR7+. The receptors derive from a man aged 18 to 29 in good health. Some clones in this sample may be carry-over from other donors' samples.

CDR3: CASSSRRAGVSGEQYF. CDR3 nucleotides: TGTGCCAGCAGCTCTAGACGAGCGGGAGTTTCGGGAGAGCAGTACTTC. The V gene is TRBV7-8, the J gene TRBJ2-7; TRBD2 aligns across 8 bases. The V segment lost 4 bases and the J segment 7 bases; nucleotides outside the gene matches: 15. Germline values: CDR1 SGHVS, CDR2 FQNEAQ. The CDR3 runs to 16 residues.

This clone came up a few times. V and J are TRBV10-1 and TRBJ2-1; D could derive from TRBD1 or TRBD2 (5 bases each). V was clipped by 8 bases and J by 5 bases, with 16 bases between them. The length of the CDR3 is 14 residues. Germline V CDR1 and CDR2: WNHNN, SYGVQD (reference sequence). CDR3 DNA: TGCGCCAGCGGGGGTTCTACAGTGGACAATGAGCAGTTCTTC. It translates to CASGGSTVDNEQFF.

V usage is TRBV6-5 and J usage is TRBJ2-3, with 10 bases matching TRBD2. In germline, CDR1 is MNHEY, CDR2 SVGAGI. This CDR3 has 15 amino acids. The V gene end was trimmed by 6 bases and the J gene end by 3 bases; junction bases not matched to a gene: 6. CDR3 loop: CASSSQREGTDTQYF. DNA of the CDR3: TGTGCCAGCAGCTCCCAGCGGGAGGGGACAGATACGCAGTATTTT.

The table lists this clone with a few counts. Within the sample, other DNA sequences also encode this same CDR3. The genes are TRBV27 and TRBJ2-7; 7 nucleotides match TRBD2. CDR1 is MNHEY, CDR2 SMNVEV, per germline (reference sequence). This CDR3 region has 14 residues. Germline trimming cut 3 bases from V and 0 bases from J; bases unmatched to any gene: 2. The CDR3 spells CASSFGGSSYEQYF. The CDR3, as DNA: TGTGCCAGCAGTTTTGGCGGGAGCTCCTACGAGCAGTACTTC.

CDR3 DNA sequence: TGTGCCAGCAGTGAAAGTGGACTAGCGGCTTCCTACGAGCAGTACTTC. This translates into CASSESGLAASYEQYF. This chain uses TRBV6-1 with TRBJ2-7; TRBD2 matches at 10 bases. The CDR3 runs 16 residues. Per germline, CDR1 MNHNS and CDR2 SASEGT. The trim removed 2 bases at V and 1 base at J, leaving 5 bases unmatched.

This chain links TRBV28 with TRBJ2-1; tentatively, D is TRBD1 or TRBD2 (5 bases each). V was pared by 2 bases and J by 0 bases, with 14 bases between. Germline V lookup: CDR1 MDHEN, CDR2 SYDVKM. The CDR3 runs 17 residues. CDR3 amino acids: CASSLRLKGSSYNEQFF. DNA for the CDR3: TGTGCCAGCAGTTTACGCCTAAAGGGGAGCTCCTACAATGAGCAGTTCTTC.

Only one count was recorded for this clone. The chain recombines TRBV28 with TRBJ1-2; D is perhaps TRBD1 (5 bases). Germline V CDR1 and CDR2: MDHEN, SYDVKM. V lost 7 bases to trimming and J lost 6 bases, with 27 bases between them. The CDR3 loop spans 17 amino acids. The CDR3 sequence is CASTTHGAMGQGDGYTF. CDR3 in DNA: TGTGCCAGCACCACCCATGGGGCGATGGGGCAGGGAGATGGCTACACCTTC.

This clone was seen once. The chain is built from TRBV5-1 and TRBJ2-1; unclear D gene. The CDR3 is 12 residues long. V was trimmed by 1 base and J by 8 bases, leaving 7 bases between them. In germline, CDR1 is SGHRS, CDR2 YFSETQ. CDR3 in amino acids: CASSLLSDEQFF. CDR3 nucleotides: TGCGCCAGCAGCTTGTTAAGCGATGAGCAGTTCTTC.

The rearrangement links TRBV27 to TRBJ2-1; the match to TRBD2 covers 11 bases. Germline trimming cut 5 bases from V and 6 bases from J; bases unmatched to any gene: 6. Germline CDR1 reads MNHEY; CDR2 reads SMNVEV (reference sequence). The CDR3 is 15 amino acids. CDR3: CASSTGTSGGNEQFF. The CDR3, as DNA: TGTGCCAGCAGTACCGGGACTAGCGGCGGCAATGAGCAGTTCTTC.

With regard to this clone: Other nucleotide sequences in the sample specify the same CDR3. The gene calls are TRBV25-1 and TRBJ1-2; D call uncertain. The germline V and J ends were trimmed by 2 bases and 0 bases, with 7 bases remaining between them. This CDR3 has 14 residues. The germline gives CDR1 MGHDK, CDR2 SYGVNS. CDR3 loop: CASSERGPNYGYTF. For the CDR3, the DNA is TGTGCCAGCAGTGAACGTGGACCTAACTATGGCTACACCTTC.

This clone has only one observation. This chain joins TRBV7-9 and TRBJ2-7; TRBD2 aligns across 9 bases. Per germline, CDR1 SEHNR and CDR2 FQNEAQ (reference sequence). With V trimmed by 5 bases and J by 6 bases, 14 bases remained unmatched. The CDR3 loop spans 16 amino acids. The CDR3 DNA sequence: TGTGCCAGCAGCCCCATTAGCGGGAGTGAGGTTGCCGAGCAGTACTTC. Translation: CASSPISGSEVAEQYF.

As regards this clone: At the DNA level, this CDR3 is encoded by other sequences in the same sample as well. The chain joins TRBV28 to TRBJ2-1, with D unclear. Germline CDR1 MDHEN, CDR2 SYDVKM. The CDR3 extends over 13 amino acids. V was clipped by 7 bases and J by 4 bases, with 11 bases between them. CDR3 nucleotides: TGTGCCAGCACCCCGTTAGGATACAATGAGCAGTTCTTC. As protein: CASTPLGYNEQFF.

V gene TRBV7-2 combines with J gene TRBJ2-2; 13 nucleotides align to TRBD2. The CDR3 consists of 16 residues. Germline trimming cut 4 bases from V and 4 bases from J; bases unmatched to any gene: 3. From germline, CDR1 is SGHTA and CDR2 FQGNSA. The DNA for the CDR3 is TGTGCCAGCAGCTCCCGACTAGCGGGAGGCACCGGGGAGCTGTTTTTT. As protein: CASSSRLAGGTGELFF.

This sequence joins TRBV30 and TRBJ2-7; perhaps TRBD2 as D (5 bases). Trimming shortened V by 1 base and J by 2 bases, and 12 bases separated the two germline ends. Germline V gene sequence: CDR1 GTSNPN, CDR2 SVGIG (reference sequence). This CDR3 has 14 amino acids. Here the CDR3 reads CAWSEALAPYEQYF. In nucleotides, the CDR3 is TGTGCCTGGAGTGAGGCTCTAGCCCCCTACGAGCAGTACTTC.

V usage is TRBV28 and J usage is TRBJ1-1; tentatively, D is TRBD1 (5 bases). The length of the CDR3 is 14 residues. The germline V gene encodes CDR1 MDHEN and CDR2 SYDVKM. V was clipped by 1 base and J by 3 bases, with 9 bases between them. The CDR3 DNA is TGTGCCAGCAGTTTATTCCAAGGGGACACTGAAGCTTTCTTT. Its protein product is CASSLFQGDTEAFF.

This clone was recorded only once. The J gene is TRBJ2-2, the V gene TRBV7-9, with D hard to call. Germline CDR1 is SEHNR and CDR2 is FQNEAQ (reference sequence). The CDR3 runs to 12 residues. With 8 bases removed from V and 2 bases from J, the gap between germline ends came to 6 bases. The CDR3 DNA reads TGTGCCAGCCCTACAAACACCGGGGAGCTGTTTTTT. Amino acids: CASPTNTGELFF.

The chain joins TRBV5-6 to TRBJ2-3; tentatively, D is TRBD2 (5 bases). In germline, CDR1 is SGHDT, CDR2 YYEEEE. The CDR3 runs to 16 residues. The ends were cut back, 3 bases at V and 1 base at J, with 15 bases in the middle. The CDR3 reads CASSSLYGGGTDTQYF. The CDR3, as DNA: TGTGCCAGCAGCTCGCTGTACGGAGGAGGCACAGATACGCAGTATTTT.

J is TRBJ2-1 and V is TRBV28; 12 nucleotides match TRBD2. The CDR3 consists of 16 residues. After removal of 5 bases from V and 4 bases from J, the junction contained 6 bases not matched to a gene. Germline CDR1 reads MDHEN; CDR2 reads SYDVKM. CDR3 loop: CASSRTSGMKYNEQFF. The CDR3 nucleotides are TGTGCCAGCAGTAGGACTAGCGGGATGAAGTACAATGAGCAGTTCTTC.

The chain has TRBV5-1 and TRBJ2-7, with 11 bases matching TRBD1. From germline, CDR1 is SGHRS and CDR2 YFSETQ. There are 14 residues in the CDR3. The J segment lost 6 bases and the V segment lost 4 bases, leaving 6 bases of the junction unmatched. The CDR3 coding sequence is TGCGCCAGCAGCACCGGGACAGGGGGATCCGAGCAGTACTTC. It specifies CASSTGTGGSEQYF.

The chain uses TRBV19 and TRBJ2-3; 8 bases match TRBD1. The CDR3 extends over 15 amino acids. Germline CDR1 LNHDA, CDR2 SQIVND (reference sequence). The J segment lost 1 base and the V segment lost 6 bases, leaving 6 bases of the junction unmatched. The chain's CDR3 is CASSDRGGRTDTQYF. For the CDR3, the DNA is TGTGCCAGTAGCGACAGGGGCGGACGCACAGATACGCAGTATTTT.

V is TRBV27 and J is TRBJ2-1; D is possibly TRBD1 or TRBD2 (5 bases each). Germline V gene data show CDR1 as MNHEY and CDR2 as SMNVEV (reference sequence). CDR3 size: 14 residues. The V gene lost 3 bases and the J gene lost 12 bases, with 18 bases spanning the gap. CDR3 sequence (DNA): TGTGCCAGCAGTTTCCGGGACCCAAGGTACGGGCAGTTCTTC. It specifies CASSFRDPRYGQFF.

Only one count was recorded for this clone. This chain connects TRBV2 to TRBJ2-5; the D call may be TRBD1 or TRBD2 (5 bases each). This CDR3 comprises 14 residues. V lost 8 bases and J 4 bases, leaving 17 bases between the germline ends. CDR1 is SNHLY, CDR2 FYNNEI, per germline. The CDR3 here is CASSTGPGRETQYF. The CDR3 DNA follows: TGTGCCAGCTCTACCGGACCGGGACGAGAGACCCAGTACTTC.

This chain connects TRBV11-2 to TRBJ1-2; D may be TRBD1 (6 bases). Trimming took 2 bases from V and 7 from J, leaving 17 bases between them. The CDR3 consists of 15 residues. Germline V gives CDR1 SGHAT, CDR2 FQNNGV. CDR3 region: CASSLITGSSVGYTF. The CDR3 DNA is TGTGCCAGCAGCTTAATCACAGGGTCTTCTGTTGGCTACACCTTC.

The chain has TRBV9 and TRBJ2-1; perhaps TRBD1 as D (5 bases). Trimming stripped 0 bases from V and 10 bases from J, with 8 bases between. The length of the CDR3 is 12 residues. Germline CDR1 reads SGDLS; CDR2 reads YYNGEE. The CDR3 spells CASSVAKGEQFF. In DNA form, the CDR3 reads TGTGCCAGCAGCGTAGCTAAGGGGGAGCAGTTCTTC.

This chain links TRBV19 with TRBJ2-7, with D unclear. The V and J ends lost 1 base and 0 bases respectively, with 10 bases between them. The CDR3 has 15 amino acids. Germline CDR1 and CDR2: LNHDA and SQIVND (reference sequence). The CDR3 DNA sequence: TGTGCCAGTAGTATAGGGGAAAACCCCTCCTACGAGCAGTACTTC. It codes for CASSIGENPSYEQYF.

The chain is built from TRBV29-1 and TRBJ2-7, with a tentative D call TRBD1 (6 bases). The V and J ends lost 6 bases and 7 bases respectively, with 13 bases between them. CDR1 and CDR2 from the germline V gene are SQVTM and ANQGSEA. This CDR3 has 11 residues. CDR3 sequence reads: CSVVQGVEQYF. CDR3 nucleotides: TGCAGCGTAGTACAGGGTGTTGAGCAGTACTTC.

J is TRBJ2-7 and V is TRBV7-8, with no clear D. The ends were cut back, 2 bases at V and 4 bases at J, with 18 bases in the middle. Germline CDR1 reads SGHVS; CDR2 reads FQNEAQ. The CDR3 extends over 16 amino acids. Here the CDR3 reads CASSLSGQVVLYEQYF. CDR3 sequence (DNA): TGTGCCAGCAGCTTATCCGGGCAGGTGGTCTTATACGAGCAGTACTTC.

V is TRBV29-1 and J is TRBJ2-7, with 8 bases fitting TRBD2. The V segment lost 5 bases and the J segment 0 bases; nucleotides outside the gene matches: 3. The CDR3 is 13 amino acids. Germline V gives CDR1 SQVTM, CDR2 ANQGSEA. DNA for the CDR3: TGCAGCGTTAGCGGGAGTCCCTCCTACGAGCAGTACTTC. This translates into CSVSGSPSYEQYF.

V gene TRBV29-1 combines with J gene TRBJ1-2, with D uncertain. This CDR3 has 11 amino acids. Germline assignment: CDR1 SQVTM and CDR2 ANQGSEA. The ends were cut back, 5 bases at V and 3 bases at J, with 7 bases in the middle. The CDR3 reads CSVRWDYGYTF. The CDR3 DNA follows: TGCAGCGTTCGTTGGGACTATGGCTACACCTTC.

The chain joins TRBV7-9 to TRBJ2-7; D is possibly TRBD1 or TRBD2 (6 bases each). The CDR3 totals 14 residues. Trimming shortened V by 6 bases and J by 2 bases, and 14 bases separated the two germline ends. Germline CDR1 SEHNR, CDR2 FQNEAQ (reference sequence). In nucleotides, the CDR3 is TGTGCCAGCAGTTCGCGGGACAAGACCTACGAGCAGTACTTC. Encoded protein: CASSSRDKTYEQYF.